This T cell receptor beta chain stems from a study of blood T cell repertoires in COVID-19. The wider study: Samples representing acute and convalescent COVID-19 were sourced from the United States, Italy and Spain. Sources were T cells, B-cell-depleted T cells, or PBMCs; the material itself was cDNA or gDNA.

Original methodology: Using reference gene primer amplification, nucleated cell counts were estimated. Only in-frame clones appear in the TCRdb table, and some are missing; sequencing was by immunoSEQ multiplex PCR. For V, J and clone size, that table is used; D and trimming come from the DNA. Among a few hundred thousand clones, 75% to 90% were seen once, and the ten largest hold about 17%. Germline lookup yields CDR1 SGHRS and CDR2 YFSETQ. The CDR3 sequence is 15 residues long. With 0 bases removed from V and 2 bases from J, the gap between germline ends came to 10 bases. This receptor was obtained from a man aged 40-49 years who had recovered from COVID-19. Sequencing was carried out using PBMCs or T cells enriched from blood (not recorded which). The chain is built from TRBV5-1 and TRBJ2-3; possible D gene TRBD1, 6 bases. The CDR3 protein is CASSLGRGDTDTQYF. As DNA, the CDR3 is TGCGCCAGCAGCTTGGGCAGGGGAGACACAGATACGCAGTATTTT.